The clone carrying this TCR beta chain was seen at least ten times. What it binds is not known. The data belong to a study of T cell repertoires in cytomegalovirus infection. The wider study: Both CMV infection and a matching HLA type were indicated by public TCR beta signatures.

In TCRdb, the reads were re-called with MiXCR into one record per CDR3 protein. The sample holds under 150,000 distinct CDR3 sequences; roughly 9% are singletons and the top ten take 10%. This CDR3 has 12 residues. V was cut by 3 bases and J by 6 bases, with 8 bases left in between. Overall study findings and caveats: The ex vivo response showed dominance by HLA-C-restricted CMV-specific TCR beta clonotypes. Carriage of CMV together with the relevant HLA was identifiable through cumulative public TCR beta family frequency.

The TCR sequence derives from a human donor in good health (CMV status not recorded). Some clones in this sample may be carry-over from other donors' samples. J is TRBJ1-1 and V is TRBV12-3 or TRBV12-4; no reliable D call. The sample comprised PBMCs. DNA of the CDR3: TGTGCCAGCAGTTTCGGGGTTGCTGAAGCTTTCTTT. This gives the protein CASSFGVAEAFF.